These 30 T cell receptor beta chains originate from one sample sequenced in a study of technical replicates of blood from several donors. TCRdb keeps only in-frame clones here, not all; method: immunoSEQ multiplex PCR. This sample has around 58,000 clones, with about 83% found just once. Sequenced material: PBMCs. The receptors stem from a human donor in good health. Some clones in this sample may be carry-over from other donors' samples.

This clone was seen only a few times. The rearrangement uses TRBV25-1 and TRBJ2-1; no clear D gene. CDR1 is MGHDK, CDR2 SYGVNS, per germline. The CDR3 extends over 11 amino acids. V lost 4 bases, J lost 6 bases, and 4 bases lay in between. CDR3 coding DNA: TGTGCCAGCAGTGGAGGCAATGAGCAGTTCTTC. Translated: CASSGGNEQFF.

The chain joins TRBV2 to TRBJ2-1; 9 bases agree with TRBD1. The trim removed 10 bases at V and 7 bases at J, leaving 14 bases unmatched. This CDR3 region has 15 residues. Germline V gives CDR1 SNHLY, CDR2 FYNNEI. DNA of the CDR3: TGTGCCATCACCCCCCGGGACAGGGACATAAATGAGCAGTTCTTC. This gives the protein CAITPRDRDINEQFF.

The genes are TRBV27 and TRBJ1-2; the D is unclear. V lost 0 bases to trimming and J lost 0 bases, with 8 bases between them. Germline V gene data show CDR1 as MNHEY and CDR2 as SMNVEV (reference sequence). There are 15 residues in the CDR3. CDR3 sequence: CASSLSSQANYGYTF. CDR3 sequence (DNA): TGTGCCAGCAGTTTATCTTCACAAGCTAACTATGGCTACACCTTC.

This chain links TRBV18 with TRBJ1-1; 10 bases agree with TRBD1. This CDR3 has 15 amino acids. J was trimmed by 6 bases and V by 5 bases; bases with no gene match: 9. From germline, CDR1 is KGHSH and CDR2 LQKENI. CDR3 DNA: TGTGCCAGCTCAACGACTAGGACAGGGGGGGCTGAAGCTTTCTTT. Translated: CASSTTRTGGAEAFF.

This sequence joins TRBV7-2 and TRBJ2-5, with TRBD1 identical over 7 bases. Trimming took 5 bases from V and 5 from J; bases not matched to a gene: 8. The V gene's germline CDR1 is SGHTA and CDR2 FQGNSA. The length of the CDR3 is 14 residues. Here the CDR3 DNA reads TGTGCCAGCAGCCTAAGACAGGGATCGGAGACCCAGTACTTC. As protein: CASSLRQGSETQYF.

This CDR3 reads CASSQVAGSYSTDTQYF. As DNA, the CDR3 is TGCGCCAGCAGCCAAGTGGCGGGGAGCTATAGCACAGATACGCAGTATTTT. The chain recombines TRBV4-1 with TRBJ2-3, with TRBD2 as a possible D gene (6 bases). This CDR3 has 17 amino acids. V was clipped by 1 base and J by 0 bases, with 14 bases between them. Germline assignment: CDR1 MGHRA and CDR2 YSYEKL.

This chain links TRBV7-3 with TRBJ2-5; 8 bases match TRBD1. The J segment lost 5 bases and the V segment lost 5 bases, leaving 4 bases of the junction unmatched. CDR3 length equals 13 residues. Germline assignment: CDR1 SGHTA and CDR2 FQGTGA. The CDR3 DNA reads TGTGCCAGCAGCCAAGACAGGGGTGAGACCCAGTACTTC. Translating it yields CASSQDRGETQYF.

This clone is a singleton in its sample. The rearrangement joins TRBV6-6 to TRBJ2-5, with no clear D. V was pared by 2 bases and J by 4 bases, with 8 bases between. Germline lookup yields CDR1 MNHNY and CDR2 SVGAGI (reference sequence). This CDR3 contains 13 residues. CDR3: CASSYTALETQYF. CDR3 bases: TGTGCCAGCAGTTACACAGCTCTAGAGACCCAGTACTTC.

CDR3 coding DNA: TGTGCCACCAGCGGGACCAGGACTATGACCGGGGAGCTGTTTTTT. This encodes CATSGTRTMTGELFF. The V and J genes are TRBV15 and TRBJ2-2; a possible D gene is TRBD2 (6 bases). The CDR3 length is 15 residues. Looked up from germline, CDR1 is LNHNV and CDR2 is YYDKDF (reference sequence). The V gene lost 5 bases and the J gene lost 5 bases, with 15 bases spanning the gap.

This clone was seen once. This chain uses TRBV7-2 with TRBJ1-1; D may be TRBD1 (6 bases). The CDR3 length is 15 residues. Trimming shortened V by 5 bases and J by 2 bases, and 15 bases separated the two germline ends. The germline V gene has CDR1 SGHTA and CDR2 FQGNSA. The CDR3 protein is CASSPQRGGNTEAFF. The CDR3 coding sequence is TGTGCCAGCAGCCCGCAAAGGGGGGGAAACACTGAAGCTTTCTTT.

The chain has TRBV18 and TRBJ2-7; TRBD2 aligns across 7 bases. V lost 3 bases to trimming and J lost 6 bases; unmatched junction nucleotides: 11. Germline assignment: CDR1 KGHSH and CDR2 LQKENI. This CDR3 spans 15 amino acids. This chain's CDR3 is CASSPSLRTGGEQYF. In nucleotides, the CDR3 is TGTGCCAGCTCACCGTCTCTCAGGACGGGAGGCGAGCAGTACTTC.

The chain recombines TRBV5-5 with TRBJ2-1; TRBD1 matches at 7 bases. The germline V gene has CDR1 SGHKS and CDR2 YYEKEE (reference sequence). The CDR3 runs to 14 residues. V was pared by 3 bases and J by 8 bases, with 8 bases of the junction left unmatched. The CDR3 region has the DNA TGTGCCAGCAGCTCCGAGGACAGGTGGGATGAGCAGTTCTTC. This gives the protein CASSSEDRWDEQFF.

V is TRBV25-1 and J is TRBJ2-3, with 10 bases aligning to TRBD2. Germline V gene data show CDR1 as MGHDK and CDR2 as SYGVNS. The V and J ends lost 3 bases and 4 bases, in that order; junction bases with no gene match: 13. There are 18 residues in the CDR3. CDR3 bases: TGTGCCAGCAGTGATACAGTGAGCGGGAGGGCCGGGTCAGATACGCAGTATTTT. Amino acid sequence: CASSDTVSGRAGSDTQYF. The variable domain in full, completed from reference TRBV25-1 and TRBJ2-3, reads EADIYQTPRYLVIGTGKKITLECSQTMGHDKMYWYQQDPGMELHLIHYSYGVNSTEKGDLSSESTVSRIRTEHFPLTLESARPSHTSQYLCASSDTVSGRAGSDTQYFGPGTRLTVL.

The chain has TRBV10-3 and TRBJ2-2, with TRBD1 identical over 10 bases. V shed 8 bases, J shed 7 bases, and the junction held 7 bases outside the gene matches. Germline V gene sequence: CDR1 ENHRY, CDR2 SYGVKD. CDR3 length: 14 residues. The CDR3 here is CAIALGQGDGELFF. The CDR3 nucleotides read TGTGCCATCGCCCTAGGACAGGGGGACGGGGAGCTGTTTTTT.

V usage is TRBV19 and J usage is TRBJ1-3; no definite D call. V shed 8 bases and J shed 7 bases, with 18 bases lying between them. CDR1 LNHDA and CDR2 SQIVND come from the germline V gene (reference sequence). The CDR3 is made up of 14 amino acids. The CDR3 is CASSSPNRGNTIYF. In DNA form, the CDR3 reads TGTGCCAGTTCCTCCCCCAACCGAGGCAACACCATATATTTT.

The CDR3 DNA is TGTGCCAGCAGCCCCTGGGGCGGGGGCACAGATACGCAGTATTTT. Translation gives CASSPWGGGTDTQYF. The V and J genes are TRBV7-2 and TRBJ2-3, with D perhaps TRBD2 (6 bases). The CDR3 loop spans 15 amino acids. Germline-derived CDR1 and CDR2 are SGHTA and FQGNSA. Trimming removed 5 bases from V and 1 base from J, with 13 bases in between.

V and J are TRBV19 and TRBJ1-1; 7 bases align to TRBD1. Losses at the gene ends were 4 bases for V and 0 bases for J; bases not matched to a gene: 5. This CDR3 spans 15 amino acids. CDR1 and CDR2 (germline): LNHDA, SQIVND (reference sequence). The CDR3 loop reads CASSTGTALNTEAFF. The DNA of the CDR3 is TGTGCCAGTAGTACTGGGACAGCGTTGAACACTGAAGCTTTCTTT.

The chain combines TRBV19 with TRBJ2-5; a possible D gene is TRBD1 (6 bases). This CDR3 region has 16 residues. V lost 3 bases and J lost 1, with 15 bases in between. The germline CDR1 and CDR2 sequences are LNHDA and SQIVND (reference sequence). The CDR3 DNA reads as TGTGCCAGTAGTATGGGGACACTACTACTCCAAGAGACCCAGTACTTC. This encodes CASSMGTLLLQETQYF. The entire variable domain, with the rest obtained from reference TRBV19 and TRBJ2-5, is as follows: DGGITQSPKYLFRKEGQNVTLSCEQNLNHDAMYWYRQDPGQGLRLIYYSQIVNDFQKGDIAEGYSVSREKKESFPLTVTSAQKNPTAFYLCASSMGTLLLQETQYFGPGTRLLVL.

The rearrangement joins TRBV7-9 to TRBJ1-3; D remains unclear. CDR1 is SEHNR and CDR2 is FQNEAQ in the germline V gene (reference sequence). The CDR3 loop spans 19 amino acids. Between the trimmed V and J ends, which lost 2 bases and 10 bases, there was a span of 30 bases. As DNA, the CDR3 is TGTGCCAGCAGCTTAAGTAGGGAACGGAGGTACTCTGGGTTTCCTACCATATATTTT. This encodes CASSLSRERRYSGFPTIYF. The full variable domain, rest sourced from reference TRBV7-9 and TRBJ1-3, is DTGVSQNPRHKITKRGQNVTFRCDPISEHNRLYWYRQTLGQGPEFLTYFQNEAQLEKSRLLSDRFSAERPKGSFSTLEIQRTEQGDSAMYLCASSLSRERRYSGFPTIYFGEGSWLTVV.

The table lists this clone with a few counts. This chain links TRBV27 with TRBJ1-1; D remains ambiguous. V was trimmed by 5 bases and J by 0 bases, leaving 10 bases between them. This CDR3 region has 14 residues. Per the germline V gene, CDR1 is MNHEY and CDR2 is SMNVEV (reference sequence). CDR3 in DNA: TGTGCCAGCAGTGTGTCTAGGATGAACACTGAAGCTTTCTTT. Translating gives CASSVSRMNTEAFF.

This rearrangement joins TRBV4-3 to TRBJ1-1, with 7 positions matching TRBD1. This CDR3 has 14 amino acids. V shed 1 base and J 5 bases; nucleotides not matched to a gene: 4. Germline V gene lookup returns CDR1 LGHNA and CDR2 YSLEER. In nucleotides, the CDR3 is TGCGCCAGCAGCCAAGGGGTGACAGGGACTGAAGCTTTCTTT. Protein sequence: CASSQGVTGTEAFF.

The CDR3 region is CASSFDGRGAFF. The CDR3, as DNA: TGTGCCAGCAGTTTTGACGGGAGAGGAGCTTTCTTT. V gene TRBV2 combines with J gene TRBJ1-1; D not certain. The CDR3 is 12 residues long. From germline, CDR1 is SNHLY and CDR2 FYNNEI. V gave up 5 bases and J gave up 10 bases, with 14 bases separating them. The full variable domain, its missing parts supplied by reference TRBV2 and TRBJ1-1, is EPEVTQTPSHQVTQMGQEVILRCVPISNHLYFYWYRQILGQKVEFLVSFYNNEISEKSEIFDDQFSVERPDGSNFTLKIRSTKLEDSAMYFCASSFDGRGAFFGQGTRLTVV.

CDR3 nucleotides: TGCGCCAGCAGCCAAGCGACGGGAAGAGGCAATGAGCAGTTCTTC. This sequence encodes CASSQATGRGNEQFF. The rearrangement joins TRBV4-1 to TRBJ2-1; D is possibly TRBD2 (5 bases). CDR3 size: 15 residues. Germline values: CDR1 MGHRA, CDR2 YSYEKL. Between the trimmed V and J ends, which lost 1 base and 6 bases, there was a span of 13 bases.

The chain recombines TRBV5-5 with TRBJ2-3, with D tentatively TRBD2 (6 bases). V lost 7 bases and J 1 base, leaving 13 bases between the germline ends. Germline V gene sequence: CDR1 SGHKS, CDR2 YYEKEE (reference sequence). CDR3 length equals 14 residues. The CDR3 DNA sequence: TGTGCCAGCGGGAAGCCGGGAGGCACAGATACGCAGTATTTT. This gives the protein CASGKPGGTDTQYF.

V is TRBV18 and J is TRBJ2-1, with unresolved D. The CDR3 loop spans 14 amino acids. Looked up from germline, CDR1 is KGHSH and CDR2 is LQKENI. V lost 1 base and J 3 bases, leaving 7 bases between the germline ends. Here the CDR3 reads CASSPLADYNEQFF. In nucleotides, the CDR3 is TGTGCCAGCTCACCACTGGCGGACTACAATGAGCAGTTCTTC.

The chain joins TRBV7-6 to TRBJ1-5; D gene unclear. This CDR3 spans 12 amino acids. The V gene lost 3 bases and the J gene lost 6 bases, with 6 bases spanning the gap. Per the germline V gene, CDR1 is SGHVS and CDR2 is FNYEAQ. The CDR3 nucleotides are TGTGCCAGCAGCTTTGCCGGTCAGCCCCAGCATTTT. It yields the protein CASSFAGQPQHF. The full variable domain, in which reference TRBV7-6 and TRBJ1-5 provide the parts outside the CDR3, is GAGVSQSPRYKVTKRGQDVALRCDPISGHVSLYWYRQALGQGPEFLTYFNYEAQQDKSGLPNDRFSAERPEGSISTLTIQRTEQRDSAMYRCASSFAGQPQHFGDGTRLSIL.

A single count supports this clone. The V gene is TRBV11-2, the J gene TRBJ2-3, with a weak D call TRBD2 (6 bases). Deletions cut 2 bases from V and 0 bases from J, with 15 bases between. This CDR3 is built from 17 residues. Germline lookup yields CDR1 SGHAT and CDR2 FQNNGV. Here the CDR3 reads CASSLTRRGGSTDTQYF. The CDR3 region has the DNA TGTGCCAGCAGCTTAACGAGGAGGGGCGGGAGCACAGATACGCAGTATTTT.

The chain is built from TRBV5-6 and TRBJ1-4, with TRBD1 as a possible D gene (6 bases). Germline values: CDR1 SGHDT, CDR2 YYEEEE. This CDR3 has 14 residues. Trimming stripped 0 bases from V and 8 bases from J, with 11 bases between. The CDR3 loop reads CASSLDREREKLFF. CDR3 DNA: TGTGCCAGCAGCTTGGACAGGGAGCGGGAAAAACTGTTTTTT.

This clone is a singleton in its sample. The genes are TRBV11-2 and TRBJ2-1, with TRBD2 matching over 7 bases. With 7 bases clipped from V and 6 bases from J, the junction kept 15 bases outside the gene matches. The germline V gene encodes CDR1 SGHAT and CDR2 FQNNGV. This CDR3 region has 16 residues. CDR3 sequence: CASTRRASGEINEQFF. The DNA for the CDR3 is TGTGCCAGCACCCGCCGTGCTAGCGGAGAAATCAATGAGCAGTTCTTC.

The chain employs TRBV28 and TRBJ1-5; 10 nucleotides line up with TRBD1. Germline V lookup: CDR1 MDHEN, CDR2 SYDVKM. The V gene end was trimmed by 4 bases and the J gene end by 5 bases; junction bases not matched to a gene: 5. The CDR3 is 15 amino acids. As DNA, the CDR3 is TGTGCCAGCAGTTCGGGACAGGGGTACGATCAGCCCCAGCATTTT. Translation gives CASSSGQGYDQPQHF.